Here is one T cell receptor beta chain with its context. In TCRdb, the 5' RACE reads were re-called with MiXCR into one record per CDR3 protein. The repertoire includes 350,000 to 450,000 distinct CDR3 sequences, about 18% of them detected once, and roughly 12% sits in the top ten. These data are taken from a study of identical twins. V lost 4 bases and J lost 3; bases outside the gene matches: 7. Germline V gene sequence: CDR1 MDHEN, CDR2 SYDVKM. There are 15 residues in the CDR3. The source material was naive T cells sorted from blood. This sequence originates from a man aged 45-65 years in good health. The chain couples TRBV28 to TRBJ2-7; 9 bases map to TRBD1. The chain's CDR3 is CASSSTGTGHYEQYF. The CDR3 DNA sequence: TGTGCCAGCAGTTCGACCGGGACAGGGCACTACGAGCAGTACTTC.